Presented here are 31 T cell receptor beta chains from one specimen sequenced in a study of T-cell memory formation after mild COVID-19. Via MiXCR, TCRdb re-called the 5' RACE reads, giving one row per CDR3 protein. The data contain about 110,000 distinct CDR3 sequences, 15% to 20% of them singletons. The sample comprised PBMCs or a T cell subset sorted from them (not recorded which). The receptors derive from a young man who had mild COVID-19 (a few samples of this study predate the infection). Cell type and time point are not known.

This chain uses TRBV19 with TRBJ1-4, with D maybe TRBD1 (5 bases). V lost 3 bases and J 3 bases, leaving 11 bases between the germline ends. CDR1 is LNHDA and CDR2 is SQIVND in the germline V gene (reference sequence). This CDR3 comprises 15 residues. The CDR3: CASSIIGAANEKLFF. Here the CDR3 DNA reads TGTGCCAGTAGTATCATCGGGGCTGCTAATGAAAAACTGTTTTTT.

In this sample, this clonotype turned up a few times. The V call is TRBV5-5, the J call TRBJ2-7; TRBD1 might be the D (6 bases). Trimming removed 4 bases at V and 3 bases at J, with 17 bases between. CDR1 and CDR2 (germline): SGHKS, YYEKEE (reference sequence). The CDR3 extends over 15 amino acids. CDR3 residues: CASSATGTKGYEQYF. CDR3 DNA sequence: TGTGCCAGCAGCGCGACCGGGACAAAGGGCTACGAGCAGTACTTC.

The sample holds many counts of this clonotype. The rearrangement uses TRBV6-5 and TRBJ2-7; TRBD1 agrees at 8 bases. Germline CDR1 and CDR2: MNHEY and SVGAGI. J was trimmed by 0 bases and V by 0 bases; bases with no gene match: 1. The CDR3 is made up of 15 amino acids. The CDR3 DNA reads as TGTGCCAGCAGTTACTCGGGACAGGTCTCCTACGAGCAGTACTTC. The encoded protein is CASSYSGQVSYEQYF.

The table lists this clonotype with a few counts. V usage is TRBV15 and J usage is TRBJ2-5, with TRBD1 matching 10 bases. V lost 0 bases and J lost 5; bases outside the gene matches: 9. The CDR3 covers 17 residues. Germline V gene sequence: CDR1 LNHNV, CDR2 YYDKDF (reference sequence). The CDR3 region has the DNA TGTGCCACCAGCAGAGATTATCCCGGGACAGGGGATGAGACCCAGTACTTC. Translated: CATSRDYPGTGDETQYF.

This clonotype was recorded a few times. The chain links TRBV2 to TRBJ1-6; 7 bases are a match to TRBD1. V shed 7 bases, J shed 5 bases, and the junction held 5 bases outside the gene matches. The CDR3 runs 14 residues. Germline V CDR1 and CDR2: SNHLY, FYNNEI. The CDR3 DNA is TGTGCCAGCAAGGCAGGGGGGAATAATTCACCCCTCCACTTT. Translated, it gives CASKAGGNNSPLHF. Full variable domain (rest looked up from reference TRBV2 and TRBJ1-6): EPEVTQTPSHQVTQMGQEVILRCVPISNHLYFYWYRQILGQKVEFLVSFYNNEISEKSEIFDDQFSVERPDGSNFTLKIRSTKLEDSAMYFCASKAGGNNSPLHFGNGTRLTVT.

The chain uses TRBV7-2 and TRBJ1-1; TRBD1 matches 7 bases. There are 16 residues in the CDR3. Germline lookup yields CDR1 SGHTA and CDR2 FQGNSA. V shed 5 bases and J 0 bases; nucleotides not matched to a gene: 9. CDR3: CASSQGTAAMNTEAFF. DNA for the CDR3: TGTGCCAGCAGCCAGGGGACAGCAGCTATGAACACTGAAGCTTTCTTT.

This clonotype was detected many times. The genes are TRBV5-6 and TRBJ2-1; D is undetermined. Deletions cut 4 bases from V and 0 bases from J, with 8 bases between. Germline CDR1 reads SGHDT; CDR2 reads YYEEEE. CDR3 length: 14 residues. The chain's CDR3 is CASSQLSSYNEQFF. CDR3 DNA sequence: TGTGCCAGCAGCCAGTTGAGCTCCTACAATGAGCAGTTCTTC.

The CDR3 sequence: CSARDGRYTDTQYF. The DNA for the CDR3 is TGCAGTGCTAGAGATGGCCGATACACAGATACGCAGTATTTT. The rearrangement uses TRBV20-1 and TRBJ2-3; D is ambiguous. This CDR3 is 14 amino acids long. The germline CDR1 and CDR2 sequences are DFQATT and SNEGSKA (reference sequence). Deletions cut 0 bases from V and 2 bases from J, with 9 bases between.

In its sample, this clonotype was seen a few times. The V and J genes are TRBV4-1 and TRBJ2-2; possibly TRBD1 for D (5 bases). Germline assignment: CDR1 MGHRA and CDR2 YSYEKL. The CDR3 length is 16 residues. V lost 3 bases and J 4 bases, leaving 15 bases between the germline ends. CDR3 amino acids: CASSHRATGPTGELFF. In nucleotides, the CDR3 is TGCGCCAGCAGCCATAGGGCTACAGGACCCACCGGGGAGCTGTTTTTT.

The CDR3, as DNA: TGTGCCAGCAGCGGCCGGGACAGGGTTTCCGAGCAGTACGTC. Translation gives CASSGRDRVSEQYV. The chain is built from TRBV9 and TRBJ2-7; TRBD1 matches at 9 bases. V trimming: 3 bases; J trimming: 6 bases; junction bases outside the gene matches: 7. CDR1 SGDLS and CDR2 YYNGEE come from the germline V gene. There are 14 residues in the CDR3.

There are a few counts of this clonotype. This chain links TRBV6-5 with TRBJ2-2, with D tentatively TRBD1 (5 bases). The germline V gene has CDR1 MNHEY and CDR2 SVGAGI. The ends were cut back, 2 bases at V and 4 bases at J, with 11 bases in the middle. The CDR3 loop spans 15 amino acids. Here the CDR3 reads CASSYGRVGTGELFF. The CDR3 bases are TGTGCCAGCAGTTACGGCAGGGTTGGCACCGGGGAGCTGTTTTTT.

This clonotype has at least ten counts. The chain carries TRBV14 and TRBJ2-5; D is uncertain. CDR1 SGHDN and CDR2 FVKESK come from the germline V gene. V lost 0 bases, J lost 4 bases, and 6 bases lay in between. CDR3 size: 13 residues. CDR3 nucleotides: TGTGCCAGCAGCCAAGATTGGGGAGAGACCCAGTACTTC. It translates to CASSQDWGETQYF.

This sequence joins TRBV5-1 and TRBJ2-5; tentative D call: TRBD1 (5 bases). The V and J ends lost 4 bases and 3 bases respectively, with 13 bases between them. CDR1 and CDR2 from the germline V gene are SGHRS and YFSETQ. This CDR3 has 14 residues. The CDR3 loop is CASSPRAWEETQYF. The CDR3 DNA is TGCGCCAGCAGCCCCAGGGCCTGGGAAGAGACCCAGTACTTC.

A few counts support this clonotype. V is TRBV4-2 and J is TRBJ2-1; D is perhaps TRBD2 (5 bases). Germline V gene sequence: CDR1 LGHNA, CDR2 YNFKEQ. CDR3 length equals 16 residues. Trimming left V 4 bases short and J 2 bases short, with 15 bases between. DNA of the CDR3: TGTGCCAGCAGCCTTCATCGGGGAGATACCTACAATGAGCAGTTCTTC. Its protein product is CASSLHRGDTYNEQFF.

This clonotype has a count of ten or more. This rearrangement joins TRBV5-1 to TRBJ2-4; D remains unclear. CDR1 is SGHRS and CDR2 is YFSETQ in the germline V gene. The CDR3 runs 13 residues. Trimming shortened V by 1 base and J by 5 bases, and 7 bases separated the two germline ends. The CDR3 spells CASSLNGENIQYF. The CDR3 DNA reads TGCGCCAGCAGCTTGAACGGAGAAAACATTCAGTACTTC. Full variable domain (remainder filled in from reference TRBV5-1 and TRBJ2-4): KAGVTQTPRYLIKTRGQQVTLSCSPISGHRSVSWYQQTPGQGLQFLFEYFSETQRNKGNFPGRFSGRQFSNSRSEMNVSTLELGDSALYLCASSLNGENIQYFGAGTRLSVL.

This clonotype came up a few times. The chain couples TRBV19 to TRBJ2-2, with D perhaps TRBD1 or TRBD2 (5 bases each). Germline lookup yields CDR1 LNHDA and CDR2 SQIVND (reference sequence). CDR3 length: 13 residues. The V gene lost 10 bases and the J gene lost 4 bases, with 13 bases spanning the gap. CDR3 sequence reads: CATPGRLTGELFF. CDR3 bases: TGTGCCACCCCGGGACGGCTCACCGGGGAGCTGTTTTTT.

This chain connects TRBV2 to TRBJ2-3, with 8 nucleotides matching TRBD2. J gave up 6 bases and V 6 bases, and 11 bases lay outside the gene matches. CDR3 length: 15 residues. CDR1 is SNHLY, CDR2 FYNNEI, per germline. The CDR3 here is CASRVSGVFRDTQYF. The CDR3 nucleotides read TGTGCCAGCAGAGTTAGCGGGGTCTTCAGGGATACGCAGTATTTT.

This clonotype occurred a few times. The chain employs TRBV7-2 and TRBJ2-5; D call uncertain. The germline V and J ends were trimmed by 2 bases and 1 base, with 8 bases remaining between them. CDR1 and CDR2 from the germline V gene are SGHTA and FQGNSA. This CDR3 has 14 residues. CDR3 bases: TGTGCCAGCAGCTTAAGGGAATTCCAAGAGACCCAGTACTTC. This codes for CASSLREFQETQYF.

This clonotype appeared many times. The V and J genes are TRBV12-3 or TRBV12-4 and TRBJ2-5; D possibly corresponds to TRBD2 (6 bases). The CDR3 contains 14 residues. Deletions cut 2 bases from V and 3 bases from J, with 10 bases between. CDR3 in DNA: TGTGCCAGCAGTTTAAGGGGAGGTGAAGAGACCCAGTACTTC. This translates into CASSLRGGEETQYF.

This rearrangement joins TRBV11-2 to TRBJ2-1; TRBD1 matches at 9 bases. The J segment lost 2 bases and the V segment lost 5 bases, leaving 7 bases of the junction unmatched. Per germline, CDR1 SGHAT and CDR2 FQNNGV. The length of the CDR3 is 16 residues. DNA of the CDR3: TGTGCCAGCAGCGGCGGACAGGGGACCACCTACAATGAGCAGTTCTTC. Its translation is CASSGGQGTTYNEQFF.

This chain uses TRBV5-4 with TRBJ1-2; 8 positions match TRBD1. CDR1 and CDR2 from the germline V gene are SGHNT and YYREEE (reference sequence). The CDR3 sequence is 15 residues long. The J segment lost 2 bases and the V segment lost 5 bases, leaving 8 bases of the junction unmatched. Written as DNA, the CDR3 is TGTGCCAGCAGGTCCCCCCGGGACAGGAACTATGGCTACACCTTC. Residues: CASRSPRDRNYGYTF.

The chain couples TRBV20-1 to TRBJ2-5; 8 bases match TRBD2. The CDR3 extends over 13 amino acids. J gave up 6 bases and V 1 base, and 4 bases lay outside the gene matches. Germline V gene sequence: CDR1 DFQATT, CDR2 SNEGSKA (reference sequence). The CDR3 sequence: CSARAAGAKTQYF. The CDR3 nucleotides are TGCAGTGCTAGAGCAGCGGGGGCCAAGACCCAGTACTTC.

The chain uses TRBV7-9 and TRBJ1-6; D ambiguous. This CDR3 is 16 amino acids long. Trimming pared 1 base from V and 7 bases from J, leaving 14 bases between. CDR1 SEHNR and CDR2 FQNEAQ come from the germline V gene (reference sequence). In DNA, the CDR3 is TGTGCCAGCAGCTTAGGGGATTGGGTCGGAAATTCACCCCTCCACTTT. It translates to CASSLGDWVGNSPLHF.

The chain recombines TRBV5-6 with TRBJ1-2; D is uncertain. V gave up 3 bases and J gave up 4 bases, with 10 bases separating them. The germline V gene has CDR1 SGHDT and CDR2 YYEEEE. The CDR3 runs to 13 residues. This CDR3 reads CASSSVRIYGYTF. The CDR3 region has the DNA TGTGCCAGCAGCTCGGTGCGGATCTATGGCTACACCTTC.

The V gene is TRBV7-2, the J gene TRBJ1-5; TRBD1 agrees at 7 bases. This CDR3 has 16 residues. Germline trimming cut 3 bases from V and 3 bases from J; bases unmatched to any gene: 8. Germline loops: CDR1 SGHTA, CDR2 FQGNSA. The CDR3 DNA follows: TGTGCCAGCAGCTTCTCCGCAGGGGGTAACAATCAGCCCCAGCATTTT. Translated: CASSFSAGGNNQPQHF.

This clonotype is medium-sized in the sample. The V and J genes are TRBV3-1 and TRBJ1-6; a possible D gene is TRBD1 (5 bases). Germline V gene lookup returns CDR1 LGHDT and CDR2 YNNKEL (reference sequence). The CDR3 runs to 14 residues. The V end was cut by 7 bases, the J end by 7 bases, with 14 bases between. The CDR3 sequence is CASTPGRGNSPLHF. The CDR3 DNA reads TGTGCCAGCACCCCGGGACGGGGGAATTCACCCCTCCACTTT. The full variable domain, with the rest looked up from reference TRBV3-1 and TRBJ1-6, is DTAVSQTPKYLVTQMGNDKSIKCEQNLGHDTMYWYKQDSKKFLKIMFSYNNKELIINETVPNRFSPKSPDKAHLNLHINSLELGDSAVYFCASTPGRGNSPLHFGNGTRLTVT.

The genes are TRBV18 and TRBJ1-3; D is possibly TRBD1 (6 bases). This CDR3 contains 16 residues. Germline CDR1 and CDR2: KGHSH and LQKENI. Trimming took 1 base from V and 0 from J, leaving 10 bases between them. The CDR3 DNA follows: TGTGCCAGCTCACCACAGGACAGCTACTCTGGAAACACCATATATTTT. Protein product: CASSPQDSYSGNTIYF.

The rearrangement links TRBV20-1 to TRBJ2-2; TRBD2 agrees at 14 bases. CDR3 size: 15 residues. Germline V gene sequence: CDR1 DFQATT, CDR2 SNEGSKA (reference sequence). The ends lost 6 bases at V and 7 bases at J; junction bases unmatched: 7. CDR3 coding DNA: TGCAGTGCACGGGGACTAGCGGGGGTAGGCGGGGAGCTGTTTTTT. This translates into CSARGLAGVGGELFF.

This clonotype appeared a few times. The chain is built from TRBV7-2 and TRBJ1-1; TRBD1 might be the D (6 bases). The germline V gene encodes CDR1 SGHTA and CDR2 FQGNSA. The V end was cut by 5 bases, the J end by 2 bases, with 15 bases between. This CDR3 comprises 15 residues. CDR3 sequence (DNA): TGTGCCAGCAGCCTAGGGGGGGTGGGAAACACTGAAGCTTTCTTT. Translated, it gives CASSLGGVGNTEAFF.

V gene TRBV11-3 combines with J gene TRBJ1-1; no definite D call. V was clipped by 3 bases and J by 2 bases, with 7 bases between them. The CDR3 extends over 13 amino acids. The germline V gene has CDR1 SGHNT and CDR2 YENEEA. The CDR3 nucleotides read TGTGCCAGCAGCTTCGGTTTCAACACTGAAGCTTTCTTT. It codes for CASSFGFNTEAFF.

This sequence joins TRBV7-9 and TRBJ2-3; D gene uncertain. Germline CDR1 SEHNR, CDR2 FQNEAQ (reference sequence). V gave up 1 base and J gave up 7 bases, with 6 bases separating them. This CDR3 is 12 amino acids long. The CDR3 DNA is TGTGCCAGCAGCTTAGGGGCCTATACGCAGTATTTT. It yields the protein CASSLGAYTQYF. The full variable domain, with the rest looked up from reference TRBV7-9 and TRBJ2-3, is DTGVSQNPRHKITKRGQNVTFRCDPISEHNRLYWYRQTLGQGPEFLTYFQNEAQLEKSRLLSDRFSAERPKGSFSTLEIQRTEQGDSAMYLCASSLGAYTQYFGPGTRLTVL.